This T cell receptor (beta chain) appears in the sequencing data of a study of neurological immune-mediated disorders. General study findings and limits: Multiple sclerosis was found to have the least TCR clonal expansion, below healthy controls, and HTLV-1-associated myelopathy the most.

Synthesis of cDNA was accomplished via 5'RACE employing 10-nucleotide random UMIs. TCRdb reprocessed the 5' RACE reads via MiXCR and lists one record per CDR3 protein. Among approximately 77,000 distinct CDR3 sequences listed, under 10% were seen once. This clonotype appeared many times. Its antigen is currently unknown. V was shortened by 0 bases and J by 3 bases, with 9 bases between the two germline ends. This CDR3 contains 14 residues. CDR1 and CDR2 (germline): SEHNR, FQNEAQ (reference sequence). The V and J genes are TRBV7-9 and TRBJ2-7; D gene ambiguous. The sequenced sample was PBMCs. The receptor's source is a man in his forties or fifties in good health. In DNA form, the CDR3 reads TGTGCCAGCAGCTTAGCGACCCTCATCTACGAGCAGTACTTC. This codes for CASSLATLIYEQYF.